The 32 T cell receptor beta chains below were found in one sample sequenced in a study of blood T cell repertoires in COVID-19. Clones were read by immunoSEQ multiplex PCR, and TCRdb kept only the in-frame ones, dropping some. There are over 120,000 clones in the sample; over 70% occur only once, and over 35% lies in the top ten. Sequencing was carried out using peripheral blood. These receptor sequences come from a man aged 50 or older who had recovered from COVID-19.

The chain recombines TRBV4-3 with TRBJ2-2, with 7 bases fitting TRBD1. V dropped 7 bases and J dropped 8; count of bases not matched to a gene: 10. Per germline, CDR1 LGHNA and CDR2 YSLEER. This CDR3 contains 14 residues. The CDR3 DNA follows: TGCGCCAGCAACGTGGACAGGTCGATGGGGGAGCTGTTTTTT. This encodes CASNVDRSMGELFF.

The rearrangement links TRBV20-1 to TRBJ2-7, with 9 positions matching TRBD1. The CDR3 has 11 residues. Germline lookup yields CDR1 DFQATT and CDR2 SNEGSKA (reference sequence). This CDR3 reads CSGTGGDEQYF. Here the CDR3 DNA reads TGCAGCGGAACAGGGGGCGACGAGCAGTACTTC.

With regard to this clone: Mismatch with germline at one junction end may stem from a read error. The rearrangement links TRBV19 to TRBJ2-7; 8 nucleotides line up with TRBD1. The CDR3 covers 13 residues. Germline V gene lookup returns CDR1 LNHDA and CDR2 SQIVND (reference sequence). This CDR3 reads CASSTGGIYEQYF. The CDR3 coding sequence is TGTGCCAGCAGTACAGGGGGGATTTACGAGCAGTACTTC.

This sequence joins TRBV12-3 or TRBV12-4 and TRBJ2-1; 7 bases are shared with TRBD1. CDR3 length equals 12 residues. Trimming took 6 bases from V and 7 from J; bases not matched to a gene: 3. The CDR3 region is CASSPDRNEQFF. The CDR3 region has the DNA TGTGCCAGCAGCCCGGACAGGAATGAGCAGTTCTTC.

The rearrangement joins TRBV7-3 to TRBJ1-6; tentative D call: TRBD1 (6 bases). CDR1 and CDR2 from the germline V gene are SGHTA and FQGTGA. V was trimmed by 6 bases and J by 8 bases, leaving 11 bases between them. The CDR3 runs to 13 residues. The CDR3 DNA is TGTGCCAGCAGACAGGGTCGAGATTCACCCCTCCACTTT. Protein sequence: CASRQGRDSPLHF.

This chain connects TRBV11-2 to TRBJ2-7; 12 nucleotides agree with TRBD2. Per germline, CDR1 SGHAT and CDR2 FQNNGV. V shed 5 bases and J 4 bases; nucleotides not matched to a gene: 6. The CDR3 totals 15 residues. CDR3 protein: CASSQPGLAGYEQYF. The CDR3 DNA is TGTGCCAGCAGCCAACCGGGACTAGCGGGTTACGAGCAGTACTTC. The full variable domain, completed using reference TRBV11-2 and TRBJ2-7, is EAGVAQSPRYKIIEKRQSVAFWCNPISGHATLYWYQQILGQGPKLLIQFQNNGVVDDSQLPKDRFSAERLKGVDSTLKIQPAKLEDSAVYLCASSQPGLAGYEQYFGPGTRLTVT.

The genes are TRBV6-6 and TRBJ1-2, with 8 bases lining up with TRBD1. CDR1 and CDR2 from the germline V gene are MNHNY and SVGAGI (reference sequence). The CDR3 totals 19 residues. With V trimmed by 5 bases and J by 7 bases, 24 bases remained unmatched. The CDR3 region is CASSPRGLTGAFRRGGYTF. CDR3 nucleotides: TGTGCCAGCAGTCCCCGTGGTTTGACAGGGGCCTTCAGGAGGGGTGGCTACACCTTC.

The V and J genes are TRBV5-6 and TRBJ1-1; D not resolved. Germline V CDR1 and CDR2: SGHDT, YYEEEE. V lost 1 base and J 6 bases, leaving 19 bases between the germline ends. This CDR3 spans 16 amino acids. DNA for the CDR3: TGTGCCAGCAGCTTGTTGGGAAACGGGGATAGCGCTGAAGCTTTCTTT. This gives the protein CASSLLGNGDSAEAFF.

The chain carries TRBV9 and TRBJ2-5; the D gene is possibly TRBD1 (6 bases). The CDR3 spans 17 residues. Per germline, CDR1 SGDLS and CDR2 YYNGEE. V was cut by 4 bases and J by 2 bases, with 21 bases left in between. The CDR3, as DNA: TGTGCCAGCAGCCGAGACAGGCCAAATAGACGACAAGAGACCCAGTACTTC. Encoded protein: CASSRDRPNRRQETQYF.

The J gene is TRBJ2-3, the V gene TRBV19; D gene uncertain. The CDR3 runs 14 residues. Trimming shortened V by 2 bases and J by 4 bases, and 10 bases separated the two germline ends. Germline-derived CDR1 and CDR2 are LNHDA and SQIVND (reference sequence). CDR3 sequence reads: CASSIQATADTQYF. The CDR3 bases are TGTGCCAGTAGTATACAGGCAACGGCAGATACGCAGTATTTT.

The chain carries TRBV29-1 and TRBJ2-3; perhaps TRBD1 as D (6 bases). Deletions cut 6 bases from V and 1 base from J, with 17 bases between. Germline V CDR1 and CDR2: SQVTM, ANQGSEA. The length of the CDR3 is 15 residues. CDR3: CSVAIGTMGTDTQYF. The CDR3, as DNA: TGCAGCGTAGCCATCGGGACAATGGGCACAGATACGCAGTATTTT.

V is TRBV4-3 and J is TRBJ2-3; D possibly corresponds to TRBD2 (6 bases). The CDR3 sequence is 17 residues long. V dropped 0 bases and J dropped 2 bases, with 15 bases sitting between them. Germline lookup yields CDR1 LGHNA and CDR2 YSLEER. The CDR3 reads CASSQEGVGGLTDTQYF. The CDR3 nucleotides are TGCGCCAGCAGCCAAGAAGGGGTTGGGGGACTCACAGATACGCAGTATTTT.

This clone has more than one count but fewer than ten. The V gene is TRBV5-4, the J gene TRBJ1-5; D ambiguous. This CDR3 is 13 amino acids long. CDR1 SGHNT and CDR2 YYREEE come from the germline V gene (reference sequence). V lost 2 bases and J 5 bases, leaving 8 bases between the germline ends. CDR3 sequence (DNA): TGTGCCAGCAGCTTCGGTGCGGATCAGCCCCAGCATTTT. Its translation: CASSFGADQPQHF. The variable domain in full, with the rest retrieved from reference TRBV5-4 and TRBJ1-5, is ETGVTQSPTHLIKTRGQQVTLRCSSQSGHNTVSWYQQALGQGPQFIFQYYREEENGRGNFPPRFSGLQFPNYSSELNVNALELDDSALYLCASSFGADQPQHFGDGTRLSIL.

V is TRBV9 and J is TRBJ2-5, with TRBD2 matching 7 bases. The ends lost 5 bases at V and 4 bases at J; junction bases unmatched: 8. The CDR3 is 14 amino acids. Germline values: CDR1 SGDLS, CDR2 YYNGEE. CDR3 sequence: CASSKAGQLETQYF. CDR3 bases: TGTGCCAGCAGTAAAGCGGGGCAGCTAGAGACCCAGTACTTC.

V is TRBV19 and J is TRBJ1-2; 7 nucleotides match TRBD1. Unmatched junction bases numbered 4, after V lost 6 bases and J lost 3 bases. Germline V CDR1 and CDR2: LNHDA, SQIVND (reference sequence). The CDR3 spans 13 residues. The CDR3 nucleotides read TGTGCCAGTAGGAACAGGGGTGACTATGGCTACACCTTC. Amino acid sequence: CASRNRGDYGYTF.

This clone occurred once. The chain is built from TRBV5-1 and TRBJ2-3; D might be TRBD1 (6 bases). The length of the CDR3 is 17 residues. The germline gives CDR1 SGHRS, CDR2 YFSETQ. With 3 bases removed from V and 1 base from J, the gap between germline ends came to 18 bases. DNA of the CDR3: TGCGCCAGCAGCTCAGACAGGTCCCGCTCGGGCACAGATACGCAGTATTTT. It yields the protein CASSSDRSRSGTDTQYF.

This clone has a handful of counts. The rearrangement joins TRBV9 to TRBJ1-2; D is perhaps TRBD1 (6 bases). The CDR3 covers 13 residues. Germline CDR1 and CDR2: SGDLS and YYNGEE. V lost 9 bases to trimming and J lost 9 bases, with 21 bases between them. In nucleotides, the CDR3 is TGTGCCACCGTACTCGGCAGGGGCGGTCGCTACACCTTC. This gives the protein CATVLGRGGRYTF.

The chain recombines TRBV5-1 with TRBJ2-5; D call uncertain. This CDR3 contains 14 residues. V lost 0 bases, J lost 0 bases, and 6 bases lay in between. Germline V lookup: CDR1 SGHRS, CDR2 YFSETQ. This CDR3 is CASSLATYQETQYF. In nucleotides, the CDR3 is TGCGCCAGCAGCTTGGCCACATACCAAGAGACCCAGTACTTC.

The chain is built from TRBV5-4 and TRBJ1-2, with a weak D call TRBD1 (5 bases). Trimming pared 3 bases from V and 0 bases from J, leaving 9 bases between. Germline V gene lookup returns CDR1 SGHNT and CDR2 YYREEE (reference sequence). This CDR3 region has 14 residues. CDR3 amino acids: CASSSDSTNYGYTF. CDR3 in DNA: TGTGCCAGCAGCTCTGACAGTACTAACTATGGCTACACCTTC.

This chain joins TRBV5-5 and TRBJ2-2; tentative D call: TRBD2 (6 bases). This CDR3 region has 15 residues. Germline lookup yields CDR1 SGHKS and CDR2 YYEKEE (reference sequence). Trimming cost V 4 bases and J 8 bases, with 18 bases left between them. The CDR3 nucleotides are TGTGCCAGCAGCCCCGACGGCCGGGGGTTTGGGGAGCTGTTTTTT. Translating it yields CASSPDGRGFGELFF.

The chain combines TRBV27 with TRBJ2-1, with TRBD1 matching over 9 bases. The ends lost 4 bases at V and 13 bases at J; junction bases unmatched: 11. The CDR3 sequence is 14 residues long. Germline CDR1 MNHEY, CDR2 SMNVEV (reference sequence). Here the CDR3 reads CASSSRGQGSGQFF. The CDR3 nucleotides read TGTGCCAGCAGTTCCCGAGGACAGGGGAGCGGACAGTTCTTC.

CDR3 sequence reads: CASSPAGGNYGYTF. The CDR3 coding sequence is TGTGCCAGCTCACCCGCCGGGGGAAACTATGGCTACACCTTC. This chain links TRBV18 with TRBJ1-2, with TRBD1 as a possible D gene (5 bases). This CDR3 is 14 amino acids long. CDR1 KGHSH and CDR2 LQKENI come from the germline V gene. V lost 3 bases, J lost 2 bases, and 10 bases lay in between.

In nucleotides, the CDR3 is TGTGCCAGCAGTCAACAGGGGGCTGAAGCTTTCTTT. Its translation is CASSQQGAEAFF. The gene calls are TRBV6-5 and TRBJ1-1; 8 bases are a match to TRBD1. The CDR3 totals 12 residues. CDR1 is MNHEY and CDR2 is SVGAGI in the germline V gene. Losses at the gene ends were 5 bases for V and 6 bases for J; bases not matched to a gene: 2.

V and J are TRBV3-1 (or the pseudogene TRBV3-2) and TRBJ2-5, with 10 bases matching TRBD2. CDR3 length: 18 amino acids. Looked up from germline, CDR1 is LGHDT and CDR2 is YNNKEL (reference sequence). Unmatched junction bases numbered 9, after V lost 2 bases and J lost 0 bases. The CDR3 DNA reads as TGTGCCAGCAGCCAAAGACTAGCGGGCGTTCTGGACCAAGAGACCCAGTACTTC. The encoded protein is CASSQRLAGVLDQETQYF.

This clone showed up just once. The V call is TRBV7-8, the J call TRBJ2-7; D uncertain. The CDR3 is made up of 14 amino acids. Germline loops: CDR1 SGHVS, CDR2 FQNEAQ. V dropped 2 bases and J dropped 2 bases, with 10 bases sitting between them. Here the CDR3 DNA reads TGTGCCAGCAGCTTATCACAGATCACCTACGAGCAGTACTTC. It encodes CASSLSQITYEQYF. The whole variable domain, filled in from reference TRBV7-8 and TRBJ2-7, reads GAGVSQSPRYKVAKRGQDVALRCDPISGHVSLFWYQQALGQGPEFLTYFQNEAQLDKSGLPSDRFFAERPEGSVSTLKIQRTQQEDSAVYLCASSLSQITYEQYFGPGTRLTVT.

This rearrangement joins TRBV10-2 to TRBJ2-7, with TRBD2 matching 9 bases. Germline-derived CDR1 and CDR2 are WSHSY and SAAADI. With V trimmed by 6 bases and J by 2 bases, 5 bases remained unmatched. CDR3 length: 14 residues. The CDR3 reads CASRSAGGPYEQYF. CDR3 DNA: TGCGCCAGCAGGTCCGCGGGGGGGCCCTACGAGCAGTACTTC.

This clone has just one count. The chain has TRBV7-9 and TRBJ1-1; D might be TRBD1 (5 bases). This CDR3 comprises 14 residues. V lost 8 bases and J lost 3, with 16 bases in between. Germline CDR1 SEHNR, CDR2 FQNEAQ (reference sequence). The CDR3 region has the DNA TGTGCCAGCCTTCCCGGGGGGTTGGACACTGAAGCTTTCTTT. This encodes CASLPGGLDTEAFF.

The chain carries TRBV2 and TRBJ2-4; 8 bases agree with TRBD1. This CDR3 has 15 amino acids. Germline CDR1 and CDR2: SNHLY and FYNNEI. V dropped 7 bases and J dropped 2; count of bases not matched to a gene: 7. CDR3 amino acids: CASTWQGASKNIQYF. CDR3 nucleotide sequence: TGTGCCAGCACCTGGCAGGGGGCGTCCAAAAACATTCAGTACTTC. The entire variable domain, with the rest obtained from reference TRBV2 and TRBJ2-4, is as follows: EPEVTQTPSHQVTQMGQEVILRCVPISNHLYFYWYRQILGQKVEFLVSFYNNEISEKSEIFDDQFSVERPDGSNFTLKIRSTKLEDSAMYFCASTWQGASKNIQYFGAGTRLSVL.

The gene calls are TRBV15 and TRBJ2-2, with a tentative D call TRBD1 (6 bases). The CDR3 has 16 residues. V was cut by 2 bases and J by 1 base, with 11 bases left in between. From germline, CDR1 is LNHNV and CDR2 YYDKDF (reference sequence). CDR3 sequence reads: CATSRPDRRNTGELFF. The CDR3 nucleotides read TGTGCCACCAGCAGACCTGACAGGAGGAACACCGGGGAGCTGTTTTTT.

A few counts support this clone. The V gene is TRBV7-2, the J gene TRBJ1-6, with 9 nucleotides matching TRBD1. The trim removed 8 bases at V and 5 bases at J, leaving 7 bases unmatched. CDR1 SGHTA and CDR2 FQGNSA come from the germline V gene. This CDR3 has 15 residues. The CDR3 bases are TGTGCCAGCGAACGGGGACAGGGAGATAATTCACCCCTCCACTTT. This gives the protein CASERGQGDNSPLHF.

The rearrangement uses TRBV9 and TRBJ1-6; maybe TRBD1 (6 bases). The CDR3 extends over 14 amino acids. V was shortened by 4 bases and J by 14 bases, with 19 bases between the two germline ends. Germline loops: CDR1 SGDLS, CDR2 YYNGEE. The CDR3 region is CASSLEDRPLALHF. The CDR3 DNA follows: TGTGCCAGCAGCCTAGAGGACAGACCTTTAGCCCTCCACTTT.

The V and J genes are TRBV7-3 and TRBJ2-3, with 10 nucleotides matching TRBD1. The CDR3 extends over 16 amino acids. Germline V gives CDR1 SGHTA, CDR2 FQGTGA. V trimming: 3 bases; J trimming: 0 bases; junction bases outside the gene matches: 3. CDR3 sequence: CASSFGTGASTDTQYF. CDR3 DNA sequence: TGTGCCAGCAGCTTTGGGACAGGGGCTAGCACAGATACGCAGTATTTT.